This T cell receptor (beta chain) appears in the sequencing data of a study of T cell responses to AZD1222 COVID-19 vaccine. Profiling relied on immunoSEQ multiplex PCR, and the TCRdb table lists in-frame clones only, not all of them. This table holds about 140,000 clones, 75% to 90% found once. This CDR3 spans 12 amino acids. Germline V lookup: CDR1 SEHNR, CDR2 FQNEAQ (reference sequence). Deletions cut 5 bases from V and 7 bases from J, with 12 bases between. Study observations and caveats: Just a handful of AZD1222 recipients were seropositive at baseline. Clonal diversity was possibly underestimated, and white British individuals and females predominated among donors.

About this clone: Its antigen is as yet unknown.

Material: peripheral blood, obtained on day 0 of AZD1222 vaccination. This sequence was found in an adult in good health. V gene TRBV7-9 combines with J gene TRBJ2-7; D gene uncertain. The CDR3 reads CASSTDNLEQYF. In DNA, the CDR3 is TGTGCCAGCAGCACCGACAATCTAGAGCAGTACTTC.